This entry concerns a single T cell receptor (beta chain). Its antigen is currently unknown. Recipients received nonmyeloablative bone marrow transplants from related graft donors, with transient mixed chimerism. Unstimulated regulatory T cells (CD4+CD25+CD127-), CD4+CD25- non-regulatory cells, CD4 and CD8 cells were FACS-sorted from thawed PBMCs. The data derive from a study of Tregs in tolerant kidney transplant recipients. Regarding the study as a whole: Validation in larger populations is needed because few patients were studied.

CDR3 length equals 17 residues. Germline V CDR1 and CDR2: SGHTA, FQGNSA. V dropped 5 bases and J dropped 0; count of bases not matched to a gene: 7. The assay was immunoSEQ multiplex PCR, and TCRdb's table has in-frame clones only and misses some. The sample carries 80,000 or so clones, roughly 91% recorded once. V gene TRBV7-2 combines with J gene TRBJ2-3; 11 bases line up with TRBD2. This sequence originates from a human patient who received a combined kidney and bone marrow transplant. Some of the T cells may derive from the graft donor. This material consisted of CD4+ T cells from blood (PBMCs), taken 24 months after the transplant. CDR3 protein: CASSRSTSGISTDTQYF. CDR3 DNA sequence: TGTGCCAGCAGCCGATCGACTAGCGGGATAAGCACAGATACGCAGTATTTT.